This T cell receptor beta chain was captured by sequencing in a study of blood T cell repertoires in COVID-19. Whole-study context: The analysed material was cDNA or gDNA that came from T cells, B-cell-depleted T cells, or PBMCs.

The CDR3 sequence is 12 residues long. Per germline, CDR1 LNHDA and CDR2 SQIVND (reference sequence). The V and J ends lost 6 bases and 9 bases respectively, with 14 bases between them. A few counts support this clone. Original processing notes: Estimation of nucleated cell counts was performed using reference gene primer amplification. Produced via immunoSEQ multiplex PCR; TCRdb's table is partial and in-frame only. V, J and clone size are those of that table, while D and trimming were read from the DNA. The table has under 170,000 clones, around 87% seen once; the top ten hold 3.5% to 4.5%. The chain combines TRBV19 with TRBJ1-1, with TRBD1 as a possible D gene (6 bases). Source material: peripheral blood. This sequence originates from a woman aged 55-75 years with active or convalescent COVID-19. CDR3 bases: TGTGCCAGTAGAACTCAAGACAGGCAAGCTTTCTTT. It is translated as CASRTQDRQAFF.